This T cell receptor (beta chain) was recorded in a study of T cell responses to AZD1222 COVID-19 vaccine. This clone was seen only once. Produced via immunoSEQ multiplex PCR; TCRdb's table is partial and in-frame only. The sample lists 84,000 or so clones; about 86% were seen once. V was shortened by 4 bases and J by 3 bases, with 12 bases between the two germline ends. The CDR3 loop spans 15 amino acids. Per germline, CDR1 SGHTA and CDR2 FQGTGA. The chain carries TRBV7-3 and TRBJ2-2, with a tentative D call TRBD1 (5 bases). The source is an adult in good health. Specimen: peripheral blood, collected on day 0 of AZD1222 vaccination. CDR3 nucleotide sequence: TGTGCCAGCAGCTGGCAGGGTGGTGACACCGGGGAGCTGTTTTTT. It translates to CASSWQGGDTGELFF.